This TCR beta chain was captured by sequencing in a study of radiation and T cells in renal cell carcinoma. The CDR3 covers 15 residues. J lost 6 bases, V lost 1 base, and 6 bases had no gene match. Germline V gene lookup returns CDR1 SGDLS and CDR2 YYNGEE. Time point indicated: blood 2 weeks post-SBRT. Treatment defined: 15 Gy SBRT to primary tumor, nephrectomy 4 weeks later. Method: immunoSEQ multiplex PCR; TCRdb's copy keeps in-frame clones and lacks some. In the table there are some 76,000 clones, around 80% of which are singletons. Source: blood, taken from a patient whose treatment included radiotherapy and nephrectomy. The sequence was obtained from a man aged 60 to 75 with renal cell carcinoma. This chain joins TRBV9 and TRBJ2-1; 8 nucleotides match TRBD2. CDR3 sequence: CASSVSGSTPNEQFF. In nucleotides, the CDR3 is TGTGCCAGCAGCGTAAGCGGGAGTACCCCCAATGAGCAGTTCTTC. The full variable domain, its missing parts supplied by reference TRBV9 and TRBJ2-1, is DSGVTQTPKHLITATGQRVTLRCSPRSGDLSVYWYQQSLDQGLQFLIQYYNGEERAKGNILERFSAQQFPDLHSELNLSSLELGDSALYFCASSVSGSTPNEQFFGPGTRLTVL.